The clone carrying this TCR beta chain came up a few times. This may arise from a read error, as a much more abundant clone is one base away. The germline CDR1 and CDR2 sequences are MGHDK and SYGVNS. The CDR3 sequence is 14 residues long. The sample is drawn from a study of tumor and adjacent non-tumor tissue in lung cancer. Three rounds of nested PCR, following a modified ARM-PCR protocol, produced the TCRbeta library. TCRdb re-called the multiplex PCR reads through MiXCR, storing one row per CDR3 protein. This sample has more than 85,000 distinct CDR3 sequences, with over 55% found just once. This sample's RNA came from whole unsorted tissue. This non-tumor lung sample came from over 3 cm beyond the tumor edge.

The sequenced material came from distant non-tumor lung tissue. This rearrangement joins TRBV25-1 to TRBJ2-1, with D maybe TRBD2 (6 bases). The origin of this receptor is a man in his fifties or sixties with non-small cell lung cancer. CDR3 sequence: CVSSLEGRSNEQFF. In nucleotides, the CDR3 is TGTGTCAGCAGTCTGGAGGGCCGTAGCAATGAGCAGTTCTTC.